The 16 T cell receptor beta chains presented below share a single source sample, sequenced in a study of cytomegalovirus exposure and HLA in healthy donors (dated by TCRdb to about 2017). Library method: the immunoSEQ multiplex PCR assay. The multiplex PCR relied on a mix of 60 forward primers for TCR Vbeta segments and 13 reverse primers for TCR Jbeta segments. Imported from immuneACCESS, the table was reduced by TCRdb to in-frame sequences with V and J called. These copies leave out some clones; in studies compared against another copy, an unresolved V gene accounts for under half, and the cause of the remainder is not known. Here the sample has approximately 190,000 clones; approximately 78% occur a single time. Under 0.9% of the sample goes to the ten largest clones. The sequenced material came from PBMCs. All receptors derive from a woman under 30 in good health and CMV-seronegative.

This chain joins TRBV5-6 and TRBJ2-3, with 7 positions matching TRBD2. V was pared by 0 bases and J by 8 bases, with 6 bases of the junction left unmatched. The germline V gene encodes CDR1 SGHDT and CDR2 YYEEEE. This CDR3 is 14 amino acids long. CDR3 in amino acids: CASSLGTSHGTQYF. CDR3 nucleotide sequence: TGTGCCAGCAGCTTGGGGACTAGTCATGGTACGCAGTATTTT.

This clone was detected only once. The chain links TRBV11-1 to TRBJ2-5, with D perhaps TRBD1 (6 bases). Trimming cost V 4 bases and J 9 bases, with 18 bases left between them. This CDR3 is built from 14 residues. Germline CDR1 and CDR2: SGHAT and FQDESV (reference sequence). CDR3 in amino acids: CASSSRGLSVAQYF. The CDR3 DNA is TGTGCCAGCAGCTCCAGGGGTCTATCCGTGGCCCAGTACTTC.

The V and J genes are TRBV6-5 and TRBJ1-6; 8 bases map to TRBD1. The CDR3 is 12 residues long. The J segment lost 12 bases and the V segment lost 6 bases, leaving 4 bases of the junction unmatched. CDR1 is MNHEY and CDR2 is SVGAGI in the germline V gene. The chain's CDR3 is CASRTGAGPLHF. Here the CDR3 DNA reads TGTGCCAGCAGGACAGGGGCAGGACCCCTCCACTTT.

This clone has just one count. In nucleotides, the CDR3 is TGTGCCAGCAGTGCCGGACAGGGGAACACCGGGGAGCTGTTTTTT. Its translation: CASSAGQGNTGELFF. The chain is built from TRBV6-1 and TRBJ2-2, with TRBD1 matching 8 bases. This CDR3 comprises 15 residues. Trimming removed 4 bases from V and 1 base from J; junction bases left unmatched: 2. In germline, CDR1 is MNHNS, CDR2 SASEGT.

V gene TRBV7-3 combines with J gene TRBJ2-1; D is perhaps TRBD2 (5 bases). V dropped 6 bases and J dropped 10 bases, with 16 bases sitting between them. There are 13 residues in the CDR3. Per the germline V gene, CDR1 is SGHTA and CDR2 is FQGTGA. CDR3 sequence (DNA): TGTGCCAGCAGTTTTGGCAGAAGCGGCGAGCAGTTCTTC. Translating it yields CASSFGRSGEQFF.

The gene calls are TRBV19 and TRBJ2-3; 10 bases fit TRBD1. The CDR3 runs to 14 residues. From germline, CDR1 is LNHDA and CDR2 SQIVND (reference sequence). V dropped 5 bases and J dropped 4; count of bases not matched to a gene: 3. CDR3 DNA: TGTGCCAGTAGTCCCGGACAGGGGGCAGATACGCAGTATTTT. Protein product: CASSPGQGADTQYF.

The genes are TRBV10-1 and TRBJ2-1; no firm D call. This CDR3 contains 13 residues. Per the germline V gene, CDR1 is WNHNN and CDR2 is SYGVQD (reference sequence). The germline V and J ends were trimmed by 4 bases and 6 bases, with 10 bases remaining between them. The CDR3 DNA is TGCGCCAGCAGTGGGGCCCAGCCCAATGAGCAGTTCTTC. It codes for CASSGAQPNEQFF.

The rearrangement links TRBV6-1 to TRBJ2-2; 8 nucleotides match TRBD2. Per germline, CDR1 MNHNS and CDR2 SASEGT. Germline trimming cut 7 bases from V and 3 bases from J; bases unmatched to any gene: 7. This CDR3 contains 15 residues. CDR3 nucleotide sequence: TGTGCCAGCATTGCGGGGGGCTCGCACACCGGGGAGCTGTTTTTT. This gives the protein CASIAGGSHTGELFF.

J is TRBJ2-7 and V is TRBV2; possibly TRBD2 for D (5 bases). Trimming pared 3 bases from V and 4 bases from J, leaving 16 bases between. The CDR3 contains 15 residues. Germline V gene lookup returns CDR1 SNHLY and CDR2 FYNNEI. For the CDR3, the DNA is TGTGCCAGCAGTGAGTATCAGCGGAGAGAATACGAGCAGTACTTC. Encoded protein: CASSEYQRREYEQYF.

The CDR3: CASRQGTGVRPDGYTF. The CDR3, as DNA: TGTGCCAGCAGGCAGGGGACAGGGGTGCGCCCGGATGGCTACACCTTC. V gene TRBV27 combines with J gene TRBJ1-2, with 10 bases lining up with TRBD1. Looked up from germline, CDR1 is MNHEY and CDR2 is SMNVEV (reference sequence). CDR3 length: 16 amino acids. V dropped 6 bases and J dropped 6; count of bases not matched to a gene: 13.

The V gene is TRBV7-7, the J gene TRBJ2-7, with 8 bases lining up with TRBD2. V was pared by 6 bases and J by 3 bases, with 4 bases of the junction left unmatched. Germline V gene sequence: CDR1 SSHAT, CDR2 FNYEAQ (reference sequence). The CDR3 spans 13 residues. DNA of the CDR3: TGTGCCAGCAGTCCAACTAGCGGCTACGAGCAGTACTTC. This gives the protein CASSPTSGYEQYF.

The chain is built from TRBV7-3 and TRBJ2-1; 12 positions agree with TRBD2. J gave up 7 bases and V 6 bases, and 4 bases lay outside the gene matches. The CDR3 consists of 14 residues. The germline gives CDR1 SGHTA, CDR2 FQGTGA. CDR3 nucleotide sequence: TGTGCCAGCAGACCAGGACTAGCGGGGAATGAGCAGTTCTTC. It codes for CASRPGLAGNEQFF.

V gene TRBV7-8 combines with J gene TRBJ2-5, with a tentative D call TRBD2 (5 bases). The CDR3 contains 16 residues. Germline assignment: CDR1 SGHVS and CDR2 FQNEAQ. V dropped 2 bases and J dropped 3 bases, with 16 bases sitting between them. CDR3 nucleotides: TGTGCCAGCAGCTTAATTTCTGGACTCAAAGAAGAGACCCAGTACTTC. Translated: CASSLISGLKEETQYF.

The chain employs TRBV28 and TRBJ1-2; TRBD1 might be the D (6 bases). CDR1 and CDR2 from the germline V gene are MDHEN and SYDVKM. This CDR3 comprises 12 residues. Trimming stripped 10 bases from V and 4 bases from J, with 13 bases between. CDR3 region: CATTTGSYGYTF. The DNA of the CDR3 is TGTGCCACCACCACAGGGTCCTATGGCTACACCTTC.

V is TRBV2 and J is TRBJ1-2, with 7 bases lining up with TRBD1. The CDR3 contains 15 residues. J was trimmed by 3 bases and V by 11 bases; bases with no gene match: 15. The germline gives CDR1 SNHLY, CDR2 FYNNEI. The CDR3 region is CAGRDSYTGDYGYTF. Here the CDR3 DNA reads TGTGCCGGCCGGGACAGTTATACAGGGGACTATGGCTACACCTTC.

This chain uses TRBV28 with TRBJ2-7; 9 nucleotides line up with TRBD2. This CDR3 region has 15 residues. Germline assignment: CDR1 MDHEN and CDR2 SYDVKM. V dropped 9 bases and J dropped 2; count of bases not matched to a gene: 11. In nucleotides, the CDR3 is TGTGCCAGTATTACCTGGGTAGCGGGAGCCTACGAGCAGTACTTC. Its protein is CASITWVAGAYEQYF.